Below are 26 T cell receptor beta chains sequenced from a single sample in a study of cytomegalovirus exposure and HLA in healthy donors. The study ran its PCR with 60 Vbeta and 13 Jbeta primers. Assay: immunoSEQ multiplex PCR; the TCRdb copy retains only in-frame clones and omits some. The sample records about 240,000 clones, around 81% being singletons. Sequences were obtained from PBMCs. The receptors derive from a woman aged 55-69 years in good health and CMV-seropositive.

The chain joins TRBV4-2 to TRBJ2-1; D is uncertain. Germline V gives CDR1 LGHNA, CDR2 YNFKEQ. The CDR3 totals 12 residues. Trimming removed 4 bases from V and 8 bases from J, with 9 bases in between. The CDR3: CASSPHGYEQFF. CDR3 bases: TGTGCCAGCAGCCCCCATGGCTATGAGCAGTTCTTC.

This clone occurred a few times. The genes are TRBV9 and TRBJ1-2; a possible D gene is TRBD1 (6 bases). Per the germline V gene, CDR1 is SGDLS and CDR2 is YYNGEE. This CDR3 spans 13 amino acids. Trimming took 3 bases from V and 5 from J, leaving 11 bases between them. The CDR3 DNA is TGTGCCAGCAGCGAGACAGGTAGATATGGCTACACCTTC. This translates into CASSETGRYGYTF.

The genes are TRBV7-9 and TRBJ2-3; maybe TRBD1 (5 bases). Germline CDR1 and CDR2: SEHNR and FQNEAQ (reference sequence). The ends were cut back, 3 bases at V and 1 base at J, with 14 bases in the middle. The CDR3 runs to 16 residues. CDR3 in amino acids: CASSFSRTWGTDTQYF. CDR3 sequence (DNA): TGTGCCAGCAGCTTTTCCCGGACATGGGGCACAGATACGCAGTATTTT. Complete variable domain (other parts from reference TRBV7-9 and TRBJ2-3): DTGVSQNPRHKITKRGQNVTFRCDPISEHNRLYWYRQTLGQGPEFLTYFQNEAQLEKSRLLSDRFSAERPKGSFSTLEIQRTEQGDSAMYLCASSFSRTWGTDTQYFGPGTRLTVL.

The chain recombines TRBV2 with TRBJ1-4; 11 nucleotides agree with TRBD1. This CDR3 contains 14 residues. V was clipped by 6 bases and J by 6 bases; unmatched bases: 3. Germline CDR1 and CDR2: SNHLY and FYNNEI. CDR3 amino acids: CASRGTGGHEKLFF. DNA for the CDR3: TGTGCCAGCAGGGGGACAGGGGGGCATGAAAAACTGTTTTTT.

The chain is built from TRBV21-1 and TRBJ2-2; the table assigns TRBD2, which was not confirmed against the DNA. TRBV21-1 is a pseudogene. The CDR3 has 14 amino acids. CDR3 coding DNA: TGTGCCAGCCCGGGACTAGCGGGAGAGGTGGAGCTGTTTTTT. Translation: CASPGLAGEVELFF.

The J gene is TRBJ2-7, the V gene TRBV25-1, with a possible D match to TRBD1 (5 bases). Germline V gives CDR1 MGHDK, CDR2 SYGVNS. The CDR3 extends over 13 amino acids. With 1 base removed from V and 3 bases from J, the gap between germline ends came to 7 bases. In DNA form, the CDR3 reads TGTGCCAGCAGTGAATTGGGGCACTACGAGCAGTACTTC. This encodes CASSELGHYEQYF.

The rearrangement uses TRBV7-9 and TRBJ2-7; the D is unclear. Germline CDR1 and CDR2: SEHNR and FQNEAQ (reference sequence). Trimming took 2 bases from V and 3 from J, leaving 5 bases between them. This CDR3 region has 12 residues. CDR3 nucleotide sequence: TGTGCCAGCAGCTTAACAGACTACGAGCAGTACTTC. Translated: CASSLTDYEQYF.

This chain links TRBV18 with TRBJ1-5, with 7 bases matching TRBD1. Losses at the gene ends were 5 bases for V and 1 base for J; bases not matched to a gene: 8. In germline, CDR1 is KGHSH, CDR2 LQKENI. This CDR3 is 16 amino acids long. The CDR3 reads CASSLSDRRSNQPQHF. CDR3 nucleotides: TGTGCCAGCTCATTATCGGACAGGCGAAGCAATCAGCCCCAGCATTTT.

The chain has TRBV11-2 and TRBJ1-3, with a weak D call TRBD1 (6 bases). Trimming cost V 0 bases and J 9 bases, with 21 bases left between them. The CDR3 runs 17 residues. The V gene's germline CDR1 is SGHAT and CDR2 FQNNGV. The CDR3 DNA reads TGTGCCAGCAGCTTAGACTCTTTCGGGACATCGGAGAGCACCATATATTTT. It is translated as CASSLDSFGTSESTIYF.

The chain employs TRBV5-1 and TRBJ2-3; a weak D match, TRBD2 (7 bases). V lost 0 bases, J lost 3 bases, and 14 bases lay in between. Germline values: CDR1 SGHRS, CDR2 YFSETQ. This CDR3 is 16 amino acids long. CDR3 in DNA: TGCGCCAGCAGCTTGGGGGCGGGGGCGGTGACAGATACGCAGTATTTT. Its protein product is CASSLGAGAVTDTQYF.

CDR3 nucleotides: TGTGCCAGCAGATCACTAGCGGGAGGAGGCGTTGAGCAGTTCTTC. Translated, it gives CASRSLAGGGVEQFF. The genes are TRBV2 and TRBJ2-1; 12 bases align to TRBD2. The CDR3 contains 15 residues. Germline lookup yields CDR1 SNHLY and CDR2 FYNNEI. J gave up 9 bases and V 6 bases, and 9 bases lay outside the gene matches.

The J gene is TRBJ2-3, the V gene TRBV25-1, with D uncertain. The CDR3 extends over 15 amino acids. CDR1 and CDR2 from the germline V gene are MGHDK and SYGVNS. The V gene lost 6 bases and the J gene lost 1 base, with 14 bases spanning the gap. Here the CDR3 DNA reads TGTGCCAGCAGCCCTAGGCTAGGCGGCACAGATACGCAGTATTTT. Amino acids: CASSPRLGGTDTQYF.

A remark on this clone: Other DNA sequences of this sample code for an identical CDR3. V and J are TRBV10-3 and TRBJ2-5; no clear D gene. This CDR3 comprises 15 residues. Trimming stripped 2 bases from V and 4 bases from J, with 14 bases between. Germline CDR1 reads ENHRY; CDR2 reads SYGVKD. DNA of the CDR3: TGTGCCATCAGTGAGGGTCCCGGAGATTCAGAGACCCAGTACTTC. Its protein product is CAISEGPGDSETQYF.

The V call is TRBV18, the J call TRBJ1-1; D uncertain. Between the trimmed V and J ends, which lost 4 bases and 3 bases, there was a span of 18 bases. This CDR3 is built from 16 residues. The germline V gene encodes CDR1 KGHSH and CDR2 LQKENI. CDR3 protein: CASSLLVGSGDTEAFF. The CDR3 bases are TGTGCCAGCTCACTGCTTGTGGGGTCCGGGGACACTGAAGCTTTCTTT.

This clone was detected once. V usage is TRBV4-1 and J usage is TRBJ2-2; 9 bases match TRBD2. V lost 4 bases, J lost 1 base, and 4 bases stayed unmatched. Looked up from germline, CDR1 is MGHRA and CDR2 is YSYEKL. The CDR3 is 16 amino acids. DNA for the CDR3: TGCGCCAGCAGCCCTCCGACTAGCGGGAACACCGGGGAGCTGTTTTTT. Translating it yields CASSPPTSGNTGELFF.

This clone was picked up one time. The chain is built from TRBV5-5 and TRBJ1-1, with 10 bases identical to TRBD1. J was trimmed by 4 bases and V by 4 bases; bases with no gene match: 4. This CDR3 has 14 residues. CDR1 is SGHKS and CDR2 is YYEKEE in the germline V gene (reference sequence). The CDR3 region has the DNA TGTGCCAGCAGCCTATGGACAGGGGGCACTGAAGCTTTCTTT. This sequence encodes CASSLWTGGTEAFF.

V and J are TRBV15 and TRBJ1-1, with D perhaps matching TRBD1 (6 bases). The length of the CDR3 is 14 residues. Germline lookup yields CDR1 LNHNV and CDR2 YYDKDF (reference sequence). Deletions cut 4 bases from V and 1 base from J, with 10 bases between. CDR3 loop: CATSIRGANTEAFF. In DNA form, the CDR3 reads TGTGCCACCAGCATCCGGGGGGCGAACACTGAAGCTTTCTTT.

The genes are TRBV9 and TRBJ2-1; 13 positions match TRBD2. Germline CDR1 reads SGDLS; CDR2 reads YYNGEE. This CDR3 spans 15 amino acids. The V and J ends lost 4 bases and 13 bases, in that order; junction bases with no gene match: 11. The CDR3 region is CASSSWTSGSTDQFF. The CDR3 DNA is TGTGCCAGCAGCTCCTGGACTAGCGGGAGCACCGACCAGTTCTTC.

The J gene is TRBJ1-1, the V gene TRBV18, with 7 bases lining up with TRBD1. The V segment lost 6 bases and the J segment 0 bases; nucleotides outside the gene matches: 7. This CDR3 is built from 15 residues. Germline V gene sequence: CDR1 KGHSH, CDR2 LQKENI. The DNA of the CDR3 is TGTGCCAGCTCCCCCGGACAGGAAATGAACACTGAAGCTTTCTTT. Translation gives CASSPGQEMNTEAFF. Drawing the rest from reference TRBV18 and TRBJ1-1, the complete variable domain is NAGVMQNPRHLVRRRGQEARLRCSPMKGHSHVYWYRQLPEEGLKFMVYLQKENIIDESGMPKERFSAEFPKEGPSILRIQQVVRGDSAAYFCASSPGQEMNTEAFFGQGTRLTVV.

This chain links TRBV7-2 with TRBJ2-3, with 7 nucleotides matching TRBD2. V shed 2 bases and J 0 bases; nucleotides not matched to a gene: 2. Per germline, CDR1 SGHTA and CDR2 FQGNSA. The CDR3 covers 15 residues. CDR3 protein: CASSLTSVSTDTQYF. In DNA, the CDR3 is TGTGCCAGCAGCTTAACTAGCGTAAGCACAGATACGCAGTATTTT. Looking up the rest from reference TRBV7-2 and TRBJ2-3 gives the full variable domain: GAGVSQSPSNKVTEKGKDVELRCDPISGHTALYWYRQSLGQGLEFLIYFQGNSAPDKSGLPSDRFSAERTGGSVSTLTIQRTQQEDSAVYLCASSLTSVSTDTQYFGPGTRLTVL.

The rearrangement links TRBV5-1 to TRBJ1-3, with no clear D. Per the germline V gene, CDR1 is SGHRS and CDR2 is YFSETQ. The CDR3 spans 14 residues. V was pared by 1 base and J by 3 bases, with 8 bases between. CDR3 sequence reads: CASSLLSGGNTIYF. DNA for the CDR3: TGCGCCAGCAGCTTGTTATCGGGTGGAAACACCATATATTTT.

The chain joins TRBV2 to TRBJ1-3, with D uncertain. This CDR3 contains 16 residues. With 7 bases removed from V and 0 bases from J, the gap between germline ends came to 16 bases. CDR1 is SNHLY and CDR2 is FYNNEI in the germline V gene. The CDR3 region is CASTEGGRYSGNTIYF. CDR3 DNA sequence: TGTGCCAGCACCGAGGGTGGGAGATACTCTGGAAACACCATATATTTT. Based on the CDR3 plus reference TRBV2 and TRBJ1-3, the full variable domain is EPEVTQTPSHQVTQMGQEVILRCVPISNHLYFYWYRQILGQKVEFLVSFYNNEISEKSEIFDDQFSVERPDGSNFTLKIRSTKLEDSAMYFCASTEGGRYSGNTIYFGEGSWLTVV.

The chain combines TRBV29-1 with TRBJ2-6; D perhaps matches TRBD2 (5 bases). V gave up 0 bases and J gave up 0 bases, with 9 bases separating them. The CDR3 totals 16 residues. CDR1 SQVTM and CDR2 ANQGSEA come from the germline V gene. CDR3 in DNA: TGCAGCGTTGAAGATTTTCGGGACTCTGGGGCCAACGTCCTGACTTTC. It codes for CSVEDFRDSGANVLTF.

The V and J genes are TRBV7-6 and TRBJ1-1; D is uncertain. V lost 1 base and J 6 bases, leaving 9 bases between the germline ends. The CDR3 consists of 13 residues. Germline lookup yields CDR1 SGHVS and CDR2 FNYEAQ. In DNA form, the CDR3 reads TGTGCCAGCAGCTTAGAGGCGGCAGCTGAAGCTTTCTTT. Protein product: CASSLEAAAEAFF. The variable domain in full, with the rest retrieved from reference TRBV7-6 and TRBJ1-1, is GAGVSQSPRYKVTKRGQDVALRCDPISGHVSLYWYRQALGQGPEFLTYFNYEAQQDKSGLPNDRFSAERPEGSISTLTIQRTEQRDSAMYRCASSLEAAAEAFFGQGTRLTVV.

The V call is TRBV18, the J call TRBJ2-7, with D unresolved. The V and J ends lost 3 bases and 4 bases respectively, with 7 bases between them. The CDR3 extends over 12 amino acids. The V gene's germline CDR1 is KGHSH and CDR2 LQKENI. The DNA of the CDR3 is TGTGCCAGCTCACCGAACCAGTACGAGCAGTACTTC. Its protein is CASSPNQYEQYF.

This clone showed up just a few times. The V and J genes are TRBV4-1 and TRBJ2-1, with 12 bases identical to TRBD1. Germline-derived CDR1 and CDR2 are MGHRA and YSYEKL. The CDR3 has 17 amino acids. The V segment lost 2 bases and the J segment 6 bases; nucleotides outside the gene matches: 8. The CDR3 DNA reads TGCGCCAGCAGCCAACAATTGGGGACAGGGGGCATCAATGAGCAGTTCTTC. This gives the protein CASSQQLGTGGINEQFF.